Following are 7 T cell receptor beta chains from one sample sequenced in a study of T cells in pancreatic ductal adenocarcinoma. The repertoire was sequenced with immunoSEQ multiplex PCR; TCRdb's copy has only in-frame clones and lacks some. The sample includes roughly 8,700 clones, nearly 90% of them seen just once. Surgery without prior neoadjuvant therapy was the treatment of the selected pancreatic ductal adenocarcinoma patients. Material: PBMCs. Receptor source: a human donor with pancreatic ductal adenocarcinoma.

The rearrangement uses TRBV7-3 and TRBJ2-5, with TRBD2 matching over 15 bases. CDR3 length: 16 amino acids. The germline V gene encodes CDR1 SGHTA and CDR2 FQGTGA. V lost 2 bases to trimming and J lost 4 bases; unmatched junction nucleotides: 2. CDR3 loop: CASSLGLAGGRETQYF. Here the CDR3 DNA reads TGTGCCAGCAGCTTAGGACTAGCGGGGGGGCGAGAGACCCAGTACTTC.

The chain joins TRBV2 to TRBJ2-5; D ambiguous. CDR3 length equals 14 residues. V lost 2 bases, J lost 1 base, and 8 bases lay in between. Germline V gene sequence: CDR1 SNHLY, CDR2 FYNNEI. The CDR3 spells CASSELTAQETQYF. The CDR3 coding sequence is TGTGCCAGCAGTGAATTAACTGCCCAAGAGACCCAGTACTTC.

This clone has a single count. This sequence joins TRBV28 and TRBJ2-3; TRBD2 agrees at 9 bases. The CDR3 contains 17 residues. After removal of 0 bases from V and 2 bases from J, the junction contained 6 bases not matched to a gene. The V gene's germline CDR1 is MDHEN and CDR2 SYDVKM. CDR3 DNA: TGTGCCAGCAGTTTATGGGCTAGCGGGGCCTACACAGATACGCAGTATTTT. Protein: CASSLWASGAYTDTQYF.

The chain links TRBV4-1 to TRBJ2-7; 12 positions match TRBD2. The CDR3 is made up of 15 amino acids. From germline, CDR1 is MGHRA and CDR2 YSYEKL. With 3 bases clipped from V and 0 bases from J, the junction kept 0 bases outside the gene matches. The CDR3 DNA reads as TGCGCCAGCAGCCAGACTAGCGGGAGCTCCTACGAGCAGTACTTC. This codes for CASSQTSGSSYEQYF.

The chain combines TRBV6-6 with TRBJ2-3; 10 bases agree with TRBD1. Unmatched junction bases numbered 10, after V lost 6 bases and J lost 4 bases. This CDR3 comprises 16 residues. Per the germline V gene, CDR1 is MNHNY and CDR2 is SVGAGI (reference sequence). The chain's CDR3 is CASSSPRDRGSDTQYF. For the CDR3, the DNA is TGTGCCAGCAGCTCCCCCCGGGACAGGGGATCAGATACGCAGTATTTT.

The chain recombines TRBV11-1 with TRBJ2-7, with D tentatively TRBD2 (6 bases). The CDR3 spans 14 residues. With 0 bases removed from V and 7 bases from J, the gap between germline ends came to 13 bases. The V gene's germline CDR1 is SGHAT and CDR2 FQDESV (reference sequence). The CDR3 bases are TGTGCCAGCAGCTTAGCAGCGGGTCGGAGGGAGCAGTACTTC. Amino acid sequence: CASSLAAGRREQYF. The whole variable domain, filled in from reference TRBV11-1 and TRBJ2-7, reads EAEVAQSPRYKITEKSQAVAFWCDPISGHATLYWYRQILGQGPELLVQFQDESVVDDSQLPKDRFSAERLKGVDSTLKIQPAELGDSAMYLCASSLAAGRREQYFGPGTRLTVT.

This clone was counted once. V is TRBV28 and J is TRBJ2-1; TRBD2 agrees at 8 bases. With 11 bases clipped from V and 7 bases from J, the junction kept 4 bases outside the gene matches. The CDR3 is 11 amino acids. Germline-derived CDR1 and CDR2 are MDHEN and SYDVKM. The CDR3, as DNA: TGTGCCGCGGGAGGCCAAAATGAGCAGTTCTTC. It encodes CAAGGQNEQFF.